The 16 T cell receptor beta chains given below trace back to one sample, sequenced in a study of blood T cell repertoires in COVID-19 (dated by TCRdb to 2020 to 2021). The protocol used for the library was the immunoSEQ multiplex PCR assay. TCRdb retrieved this table from immuneACCESS and kept in-frame rearrangements only. Not all clones are present; in checked studies, unresolved V genes account for under half, and no reason is known for the remainder. This sample is represented by 300,000 or so clones; about 89% of them were singletons. About 1.6% of the sample lies in the top ten. Specimen: peripheral blood. The receptors were sampled from a woman in her forties who had recovered from COVID-19.

The sample holds one count of this clone. V gene TRBV28 combines with J gene TRBJ2-7; D remains ambiguous. Germline assignment: CDR1 MDHEN and CDR2 SYDVKM. V gave up 6 bases and J gave up 2 bases, with 14 bases separating them. CDR3 length equals 14 residues. The CDR3 nucleotides are TGTGCCAGCAGCCGACCGCATGAGGCCTACGAGCAGTACTTC. As protein: CASSRPHEAYEQYF.

The rearrangement links TRBV27 to TRBJ1-2, with D perhaps TRBD1 (5 bases). From germline, CDR1 is MNHEY and CDR2 SMNVEV (reference sequence). The V and J ends lost 6 bases and 5 bases respectively, with 19 bases between them. This CDR3 spans 15 amino acids. The CDR3 DNA reads TGTGCCAGCAGGCTTACCAGGGCAGTTCCGTATGGCTACACCTTC. It codes for CASRLTRAVPYGYTF.

The chain has TRBV28 and TRBJ1-5; D not resolved. Trimming left V 4 bases short and J 3 bases short, with 13 bases between. The CDR3 length is 15 residues. The germline gives CDR1 MDHEN, CDR2 SYDVKM. CDR3 bases: TGTGCCAGCAGTTCCACTGGTACGATCAATCAGCCCCAGCATTTT. It codes for CASSSTGTINQPQHF.

This chain connects TRBV6-5 to TRBJ1-5; 8 positions agree with TRBD1. This CDR3 comprises 15 residues. The V gene's germline CDR1 is MNHEY and CDR2 SVGAGI. V lost 4 bases to trimming and J lost 7 bases; unmatched junction nucleotides: 9. This CDR3 reads CASSWTGSHSQPQHF. The DNA for the CDR3 is TGTGCCAGCAGTTGGACAGGGAGTCACAGCCAGCCCCAGCATTTT.

This chain uses TRBV29-1 with TRBJ1-2; 9 nucleotides agree with TRBD1. There are 12 residues in the CDR3. Looked up from germline, CDR1 is SQVTM and CDR2 is ANQGSEA. J lost 3 bases, V lost 7 bases, and 3 bases had no gene match. The CDR3 coding sequence is TGCAGCGCGGGACAGGGAGACTATGGCTACACCTTC. This encodes CSAGQGDYGYTF.

The V and J genes are TRBV15 and TRBJ2-2; the D gene is possibly TRBD2 (7 bases). Deletions cut 5 bases from V and 3 bases from J, with 22 bases between. CDR1 and CDR2 from the germline V gene are LNHNV and YYDKDF (reference sequence). This CDR3 spans 18 amino acids. The CDR3 DNA follows: TGTGCCACCAGCCTCGGGAACTACAGGGAGGGGGACACCGGGGAGCTGTTTTTT. Amino acids: CATSLGNYREGDTGELFF. The complete variable domain, with remaining parts taken from reference TRBV15 and TRBJ2-2, reads DAMVIQNPRYQVTQFGKPVTLSCSQTLNHNVMYWYQQKSSQAPKLLFHYYDKDFNNEADTPDNFQSRRPNTSFCFLDIRSPGLGDTAMYLCATSLGNYREGDTGELFFGEGSRLTVL.

This rearrangement joins TRBV29-1 to TRBJ2-7; TRBD2 aligns across 7 bases. Trimming at V came to 7 bases and at J to 0 bases, leaving 6 bases not matched to a gene. The CDR3 runs to 13 residues. The germline V gene has CDR1 SQVTM and CDR2 ANQGSEA. CDR3 amino acids: CSGMGGGSYEQYF. CDR3 in DNA: TGCAGCGGCATGGGCGGGGGCTCCTACGAGCAGTACTTC.

CDR3 sequence: CAISEYGGRTEAFF. CDR3 DNA: TGTGCCATCAGTGAGTACGGGGGTCGGACTGAAGCTTTCTTT. V and J are TRBV10-3 and TRBJ1-1, with D tentatively TRBD1 (5 bases). Per the germline V gene, CDR1 is ENHRY and CDR2 is SYGVKD. This CDR3 is 14 amino acids long. Trimming stripped 1 base from V and 5 bases from J, with 11 bases between.

The rearrangement links TRBV3-1 (or the pseudogene TRBV3-2) to TRBJ1-2; D is ambiguous. Germline CDR1 and CDR2: LGHDT and YNNKEL (reference sequence). The CDR3 sequence is 14 residues long. Trimming shortened V by 1 base and J by 4 bases, and 10 bases separated the two germline ends. CDR3 in DNA: TGTGCCAGCAGCCAAGTGGGGAGTACCTATGGCTACACCTTC. Its protein product is CASSQVGSTYGYTF.

The chain links TRBV9 to TRBJ1-3; possibly TRBD1 for D (5 bases). Germline V gene sequence: CDR1 SGDLS, CDR2 YYNGEE. The CDR3 sequence is 14 residues long. Trimming pared 3 bases from V and 1 base from J, leaving 8 bases between. The CDR3 bases are TGTGCCAGCAGCGGCAGACAGTCTGGAAACACCATATATTTT. This sequence encodes CASSGRQSGNTIYF.

This chain joins TRBV29-1 and TRBJ2-1; no definite D call. The germline V gene has CDR1 SQVTM and CDR2 ANQGSEA. This CDR3 has 13 amino acids. The V gene lost 0 bases and the J gene lost 8 bases, with 11 bases spanning the gap. The CDR3 nucleotides are TGCAGCGTTGAAGATGCTACCCTGGATGAGCAGTTCTTC. Protein sequence: CSVEDATLDEQFF.

The sample holds one count of this clone. The chain combines TRBV24-1 with TRBJ2-5; 7 positions agree with TRBD1. J lost 5 bases, V lost 4 bases, and 6 bases had no gene match. The CDR3 contains 14 residues. Germline-derived CDR1 and CDR2 are KGHDR and SFDVKD. The CDR3 loop is CATSDPYRGETQYF. CDR3 DNA sequence: TGTGCCACCAGTGACCCTTACAGGGGTGAGACCCAGTACTTC.

The gene calls are TRBV6-1 and TRBJ2-1; 8 positions agree with TRBD2. J was trimmed by 4 bases and V by 7 bases; bases with no gene match: 6. CDR1 is MNHNS, CDR2 SASEGT, per germline. The CDR3 is 14 residues long. This CDR3 is CASIGTSPYNEQFF. In DNA form, the CDR3 reads TGTGCCAGCATCGGGACTAGTCCTTACAATGAGCAGTTCTTC.

V gene TRBV5-4 combines with J gene TRBJ2-7, with D unclear. V shed 1 base and J shed 7 bases, with 12 bases lying between them. Germline V lookup: CDR1 SGHNT, CDR2 YYREEE (reference sequence). CDR3 size: 13 residues. The CDR3: CASSLSNFQEQYF. The CDR3 region has the DNA TGTGCCAGCAGCTTGTCAAATTTTCAGGAGCAGTACTTC.

This clone occurred once. The chain carries TRBV10-3 and TRBJ1-6; tentatively, D is TRBD1 (6 bases). Trimming took 2 bases from V and 6 from J, leaving 14 bases between them. Looked up from germline, CDR1 is ENHRY and CDR2 is SYGVKD. This CDR3 contains 16 residues. CDR3 nucleotides: TGTGCCATCAGTGAGAGGGAAGGGGGATCTAATTCACCCCTCCACTTT. Its translation: CAISEREGGSNSPLHF.

The chain employs TRBV6-5 and TRBJ2-3; 9 nucleotides align to TRBD2. V shed 0 bases and J 5 bases; nucleotides not matched to a gene: 6. The CDR3 totals 16 residues. In germline, CDR1 is MNHEY, CDR2 SVGAGI. CDR3 region: CASSYSGLASLDTQYF. For the CDR3, the DNA is TGTGCCAGCAGTTACTCCGGACTAGCGTCTTTAGATACGCAGTATTTT.